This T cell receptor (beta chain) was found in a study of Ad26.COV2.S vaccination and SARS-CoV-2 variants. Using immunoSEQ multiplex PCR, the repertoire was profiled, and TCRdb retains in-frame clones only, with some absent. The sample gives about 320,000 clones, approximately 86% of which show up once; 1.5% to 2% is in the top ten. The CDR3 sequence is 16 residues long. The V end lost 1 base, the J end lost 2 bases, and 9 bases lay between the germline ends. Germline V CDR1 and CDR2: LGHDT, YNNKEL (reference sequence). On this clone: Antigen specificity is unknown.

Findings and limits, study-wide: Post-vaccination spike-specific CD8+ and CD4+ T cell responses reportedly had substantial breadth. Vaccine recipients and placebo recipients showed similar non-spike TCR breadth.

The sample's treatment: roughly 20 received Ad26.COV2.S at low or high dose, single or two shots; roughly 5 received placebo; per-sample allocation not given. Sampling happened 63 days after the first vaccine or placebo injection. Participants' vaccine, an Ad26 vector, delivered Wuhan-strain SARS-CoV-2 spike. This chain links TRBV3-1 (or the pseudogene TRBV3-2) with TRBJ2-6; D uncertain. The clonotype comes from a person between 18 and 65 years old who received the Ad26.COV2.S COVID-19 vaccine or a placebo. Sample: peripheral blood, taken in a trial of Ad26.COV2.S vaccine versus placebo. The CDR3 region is CASSQAGVAGANVLTF. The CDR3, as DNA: TGTGCCAGCAGCCAAGCCGGTGTCGCTGGGGCCAACGTCCTGACTTTC.